These T cell receptor beta chains were read from a single sample in a study of cytomegalovirus exposure and HLA in healthy donors. TCRdb keeps only in-frame clones here, not all; method: immunoSEQ multiplex PCR. The table shows roughly 120,000 clones, with over 8% occurring only once. Sequenced: PBMCs. The receptors here all came from a man aged 25 to 40 in good health and CMV-seronegative. CDR3s include the opening cysteine and the closing phenylalanine or tryptophan. D genes are given only for firm matches. Not every row has a clone size; where given, it reads once, few, many or a size class.

J gene | clone size | V gene | D gene | CDR3 protein | CDR3 DNA
TRBJ1-2 | . | TRBV11-2 | . | CASSLGEVVGGYTF | TGTGCCAGCAGCTTAGGGGAGGTGGTTGGGGGCTACACCTTC
TRBJ1-2 | few | TRBV5-1 | TRBD1 | CASSSGQMNYGYTF | TGCGCCAGCAGCTCGGGACAGATGAACTATGGCTACACCTTC
TRBJ1-2 | . | TRBV7-2 | . | CASSPAGRSYGYTF | TGTGCCAGCAGCCCCGCCGGAAGGAGCTATGGCTACACCTTC
TRBJ1-2 | . | TRBV28 | TRBD1 | CASSLLGQGAGGYTF | TGTGCCAGCAGTTTATTAGGACAGGGGGCAGGTGGCTACACCTTC
TRBJ1-5 | few | TRBV27 | TRBD1 | CASSLFSLTGGGNQPQHF | TGTGCCAGCAGTTTATTCTCCCTAACAGGGGGCGGTAATCAGCCCCAGCATTTT
TRBJ1-1 | . | TRBV5-4 | . | CASSYGIQGGTEAFF | TGTGCCAGCAGCTACGGAATTCAAGGAGGAACTGAAGCTTTCTTT
TRBJ2-3 | few | TRBV12-5 | TRBD1 | CASVRPGGWDTQYF | TGTGCTAGTGTTAGACCAGGGGGTTGGGATACGCAGTATTTT
TRBJ2-1 | . | TRBV9 | TRBD2 | CASSARLATYNEQFF | TGTGCCAGCAGTGCTAGACTAGCCACCTACAATGAGCAGTTCTTC
TRBJ2-2 | few | TRBV19 | TRBD1 | CASSIDHRGQTGELFF | TGTGCCAGTAGTATAGATCACAGGGGGCAAACCGGGGAGCTGTTTTTT
TRBJ2-5 | . | TRBV2 | TRBD1 | CASKPTGGIQETQYF | TGTGCCAGCAAGCCCACAGGGGGGATCCAAGAGACCCAGTACTTC
TRBJ1-4 | few | TRBV19 | . | CASSIPPNEKLFF | TGTGCCAGTAGTATTCCCCCAAATGAAAAACTGTTTTTT
TRBJ2-1 | few | TRBV7-2 | . | CASRVSGADEQFF | TGTGCCAGCAGGGTGAGTGGGGCAGATGAGCAGTTCTTC
TRBJ2-7 | few | TRBV6-1 | . | CASLRTDIYEQYF | TGTGCCAGCCTCAGGACTGACATCTACGAGCAGTACTTC
TRBJ1-1 | . | TRBV2 | . | CASSEEGDSLAFF | TGTGCCAGCAGTGAAGAAGGGGACTCTTTGGCTTTCTTT
TRBJ2-7 | . | TRBV7-9 | TRBD1 | CASSLDYGTGPYEQYF | TGTGCCAGCAGCTTAGATTACGGGACAGGGCCTTACGAGCAGTACTTC
TRBJ1-4 | . | TRBV5-6 | TRBD1 | CASSSTGGLEKLFF | TGTGCCAGCAGCTCAACAGGGGGCTTGGAAAAACTGTTTTTT
TRBJ2-7 | . | TRBV6-5 | . | CASSPRTAGSYEQYF | TGTGCCAGCAGCCCTAGGACAGCAGGGTCCTACGAGCAGTACTTC
TRBJ2-2 | few | TRBV11-2 | . | CASSLVRHNGELFF | TGTGCCAGCAGCTTAGTACGCCACAACGGGGAGCTGTTTTTT
TRBJ1-1 | . | TRBV14 | TRBD1 | CASSQRRGQGDTEAFF | TGTGCCAGCAGCCAACGAAGGGGACAGGGGGACACTGAAGCTTTCTTT
TRBJ1-5 | . | TRBV6-1 | . | CASSQGTNQPQHF | TGTGCCAGTAGCCAAGGAACGAATCAGCCCCAGCATTTT
TRBJ1-5 | few | TRBV28 | TRBD1 | CASATPPGQGQVPQHF | TGTGCCAGCGCCACACCCCCCGGACAGGGTCAAGTGCCCCAGCATTTT
TRBJ2-3 | . | TRBV9 | . | CASSVAFEGTDTQYF | TGTGCCAGCAGCGTAGCTTTCGAGGGCACAGATACGCAGTATTTT
TRBJ1-1 | . | TRBV29-1 | . | CSVDEGNTEAFF | TGCAGCGTTGACGAGGGGAACACTGAAGCTTTCTTT
TRBJ2-2 | few | TRBV30 | . | CAWSPSGLTGELFF | TGTGCCTGGAGCCCCTCGGGACTGACCGGGGAGCTGTTTTTT
TRBJ2-7 | few | TRBV7-2 | . | CASSLGLGGSYEQYF | TGTGCCAGCAGCTTAGGGTTGGGGGGCTCCTACGAGCAGTACTTC
TRBJ2-1 | . | TRBV5-8 | . | CASSRSLEQFF | TGTGCCAGCAGCCGCTCACTAGAGCAGTTCTTC
TRBJ2-7 | few | TRBV27 | . | CASSSPGFPGPTYEQYF | TGTGCCAGCAGTTCCCCCGGGTTCCCCGGCCCAACCTACGAGCAGTACTTC
TRBJ1-4 | few | TRBV10-3 | TRBD1 | CATTGTGHEKLFF | TGTGCCACTACCGGGACAGGGCACGAAAAACTGTTTTTT
TRBJ2-1 | . | TRBV5-8 | . | CASSLVAGKYTYNEQFF | TGTGCCAGCAGCTTGGTGGCAGGGAAGTACACCTACAATGAGCAGTTCTTC
TRBJ2-5 | few | TRBV30 | . | CASSPGVKETQYF | TGTGCCTCCTCCCCAGGGGTAAAAGAGACCCAGTACTTC
TRBJ1-1 | few | TRBV11-2 | . | CASSPRANWDTEAFF | TGTGCCAGCAGCCCGAGGGCCAACTGGGACACTGAAGCTTTCTTT
TRBJ1-1 | . | TRBV15 | . | CATSSPEEGSTEAFF | TGTGCCACCAGCAGCCCGGAGGAGGGCTCCACTGAAGCTTTCTTT
TRBJ2-7 | . | TRBV2 | TRBD1 | CASKGQGSSYEQYF | TGTGCCAGCAAGGGACAGGGGTCCTCCTACGAGCAGTACTTC
TRBJ1-2 | . | TRBV2 | . | CASSVLDSGYTF | TGTGCCAGCAGTGTTCTCGATAGTGGCTACACCTTC
TRBJ1-2 | few | TRBV28 | TRBD1 | CASRQPGQGHYGYTF | TGTGCCAGCAGACAACCCGGACAGGGCCACTATGGCTACACCTTC
TRBJ2-5 | few | TRBV15 | TRBD2 | CATSRGLAGRETQYF | TGTGCCACCAGCAGAGGGCTAGCGGGAAGGGAGACCCAGTACTTC
TRBJ2-3 | many | TRBV6-4 | TRBD2 | CASSERGGTDTQYF | TGTGCCAGCAGTGAGCGGGGGGGCACAGATACGCAGTATTTT
TRBJ2-3 | . | TRBV9 | . | CASSVGDKASTDTQYF | TGTGCCAGCAGCGTAGGGGACAAGGCCTCCACAGATACGCAGTATTTT
TRBJ2-7 | . | TRBV19 | TRBD2 | CASSIKTSGSYEQYF | TGTGCCAGTAGTATTAAGACTAGCGGCTCCTACGAGCAGTACTTC
TRBJ2-7 | few | TRBV7-2 | TRBD1 | CASSLEGATYEQYF | TGTGCCAGCAGCTTAGAGGGGGCGACCTACGAGCAGTACTTC
TRBJ1-2 | few | TRBV18 | . | CASSPSQALYYGYTF | TGTGCCAGCTCACCATCTCAGGCGCTCTACTATGGCTACACCTTC
TRBJ2-3 | few | TRBV6-1 | TRBD2 | CASSAQLAGAEDTQYF | TGTGCCAGCAGTGCCCAACTAGCGGGAGCTGAAGATACGCAGTATTTT
TRBJ2-3 | . | TRBV5-1 | TRBD2 | CASSAVAGVADTQYF | TGCGCCAGCAGCGCAGTAGCGGGGGTTGCAGATACGCAGTATTTT